The TCR beta chain described here comes from a study of T cells in tuberculosis. Libraries were prepared by immunoSEQ multiplex PCR; TCRdb keeps only in-frame clonotypes and omits some of them. The table includes about 43,000 clones, roughly 94% detected once. The CDR3 runs 16 residues. Germline CDR1 and CDR2: SGHRS and YFSETQ. Trimming stripped 3 bases from V and 0 bases from J, with 15 bases between. A word on this clone: Its antigen is not known.

Overall study results and limits: Active tuberculosis patients had shorter CDR3-alpha; the beta difference was nonsignificant. Selection depended on which cryopreserved specimens were available.

On average about 100,000 T cells per donor were immunosequenced. The chain couples TRBV5-1 to TRBJ1-2; perhaps TRBD1 as D (6 bases). The material sequenced was PBMCs. The TCR was taken from a donor aged 5 to 30 with latent tuberculosis or without tuberculosis infection. Some clones in this sample may be carry-over from other donors' samples. Here the CDR3 DNA reads TGCGCCAGCAGCTGGGGAAAACAGGGAGCTAACTATGGCTACACCTTC. It yields the protein CASSWGKQGANYGYTF.